This T cell receptor beta chain was captured by sequencing in a study of shared clonotypes between healthy human individuals. The overall study: The study enrolled a couple of women and a few men aged 18 to 49.

Profiling relied on immunoSEQ multiplex PCR, and the TCRdb table lists in-frame clones only, not all of them. The sample has over 400,000 clones; 90% to 96% are singletons. From germline, CDR1 is SGDLS and CDR2 YYNGEE. CDR3 size: 15 residues. V gave up 4 bases and J gave up 3 bases; unmatched junction bases: 5. This chain connects TRBV9 to TRBJ2-3, with 10 bases matching TRBD1. Input material: naive CD4+ T cells sorted from blood. Specified subset: CD45RA+ positively selected. The sequence was collected from a young woman in good health. The CDR3 sequence is CASSKDRGGTDTQYF. The CDR3, as DNA: TGTGCCAGCAGCAAGGACAGGGGGGGAACAGATACGCAGTATTTT.